Listed below are T cell receptor beta chains from one sample, sequenced in a study of blood T cell repertoires in COVID-19. Here immunoSEQ multiplex PCR was the method, and the copy in TCRdb shows in-frame clones only, minus some. This sample has roughly 280,000 clones, with roughly 90% found just once. Material for sequencing was peripheral blood. The receptors originated from a man aged 45-60 years with acute or convalescent COVID-19. Both conserved end residues are part of each CDR3. A D gene is named only where the DNA matches it firmly.

length: 14; V: TRBV19; D: TRBD2; J: TRBJ2-3; CDR3: CASGVAGVSDTQYF; DNA: TGTGCCAGTGGGGTAGCGGGGGTCTCAGATACGCAGTATTTT
length: 14; V: TRBV27; D: NA; J: TRBJ2-2; CDR3: CASSPIDKAGELFF; DNA: TGTGCCAGCAGCCCAATCGACAAGGCCGGGGAGCTGTTTTTT
length: 15; V: TRBV5-4; D: TRBD1; J: TRBJ2-5; CDR3: CASSLIPGQQETQYF; DNA: TGTGCCAGCAGCTTAATTCCGGGACAGCAAGAGACCCAGTACTTC
length: 14; V: TRBV18; D: NA; J: TRBJ1-3; CDR3: CASSPDTSGNTIYF; DNA: TGTGCCAGCTCGCCGGACACGTCTGGAAACACCATATATTTT
length: 15; V: TRBV6-5; D: TRBD1; J: TRBJ1-2; CDR3: CASSYLGQGARGYTF; DNA: TGTGCCAGCAGTTACTTGGGACAGGGGGCCAGAGGCTACACCTTC
length: 14; V: TRBV5-5; D: NA; J: TRBJ1-1; CDR3: CASSPGTQNTEAFF; DNA: TGTGCCAGCAGCCCCGGGACACAGAACACTGAAGCTTTCTTT
length: 11; V: TRBV6-1; D: NA; J: TRBJ1-1; CDR3: CASSELAEAFF; DNA: TGTGCCAGCAGTGAATTAGCTGAAGCTTTCTTT
length: 17; V: TRBV10-2; D: TRBD2; J: TRBJ2-5; CDR3: CASSETSGGAFGETQYF; DNA: TGCGCCAGCAGCGAGACTAGCGGGGGGGCCTTTGGGGAGACCCAGTACTTC
length: 14; V: TRBV6-5; D: NA; J: TRBJ1-4; CDR3: CASRETTTNEKLFF; DNA: TGTGCCAGCAGAGAGACAACAACTAATGAAAAACTGTTTTTT
length: 15; V: TRBV5-4; D: TRBD1; J: TRBJ1-6; CDR3: CASSSQGVVGSPLHF; DNA: TGTGCCAGCAGCTCTCAGGGGGTGGTCGGATCACCCCTCCACTTT
length: 16; V: TRBV6-5; D: TRBD1; J: TRBJ1-1; CDR3: CASSSRDRTRNTEAFF; DNA: TGTGCCAGCAGTTCCCGGGACAGAACTCGGAACACTGAAGCTTTCTTT